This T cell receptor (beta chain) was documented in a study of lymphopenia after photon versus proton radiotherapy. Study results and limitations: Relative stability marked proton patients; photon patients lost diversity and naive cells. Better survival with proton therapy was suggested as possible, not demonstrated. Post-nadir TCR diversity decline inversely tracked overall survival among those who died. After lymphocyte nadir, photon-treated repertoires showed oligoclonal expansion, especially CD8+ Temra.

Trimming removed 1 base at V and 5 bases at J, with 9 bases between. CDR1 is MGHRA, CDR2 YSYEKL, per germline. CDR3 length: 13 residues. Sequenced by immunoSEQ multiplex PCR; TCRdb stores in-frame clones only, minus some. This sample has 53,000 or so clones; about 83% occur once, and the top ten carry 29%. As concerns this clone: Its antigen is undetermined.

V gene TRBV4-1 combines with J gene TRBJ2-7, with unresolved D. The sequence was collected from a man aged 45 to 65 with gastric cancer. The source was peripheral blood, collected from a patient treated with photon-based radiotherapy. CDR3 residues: CASSQALLDEQYF. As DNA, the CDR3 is TGCGCCAGCAGCCAAGCCTTATTGGACGAGCAGTACTTC.